This is a list of T cell receptor beta chains from one sample in a study of CD8 T cells in Susac syndrome. TCRdb fed the immunoSEQ multiplex PCR reads into MiXCR, producing one record per CDR3 protein. The sample holds some 190,000 distinct CDR3 sequences, roughly 94% seen once. Material for sequencing was CD4+ T cells from PBMCs. These receptors originate from a human donor in good health. Both conserved end residues are part of each CDR3. Rows may omit the clone size; those that give it use once, few, many or a size class.

v_call clone_size cdr3_aa
TRBV25-1 NA CASSDDGPYEQYF
TRBV6-5 NA CASSYSIGQRFDTQYF
TRBV5-6 NA CASKGGTEAFF
TRBV6-2/TRBV6-3 NA CASSFRSPNTGELFF
TRBV3-1 NA CASSLGLAGTEAFF
TRBV20-1 NA CSARNGWGGTEAFF
TRBV20-1 NA CSAETGTANTEAFF
TRBV20-1 NA CSARDPASHSNQPQHF
TRBV20-1 NA CSAPGPGTDTQYF
TRBV20-1 NA CSASEKGRMLHF
TRBV5-1 NA CASSLSRRRFETQYF
TRBV15 NA CATSRERGYTEAFF
TRBV4-3 NA CASSNAGDSPLHF
TRBV29-1 NA CSLTSGTEADTQYF
TRBV18 NA CASSRGTSSADTQYF
TRBV19 NA CATTDRSYGYTF
TRBV5-1 NA CASSLAVVSDEKLFF
TRBV13 NA CASLRASGINEQFF
TRBV9 NA CASSVVGTNTGELFF
TRBV27 NA CASSLSPGAAYEQYF
TRBV12-3/TRBV12-4 NA CASSRGTLTYEQYF
TRBV7-9 NA CASSLVGLAGGTGELFF
TRBV29-1 NA CSVDEGKETQYF
TRBV29-1 NA CSVAPQGYTEAFF
TRBV30 NA CAWSLLATGTDTQYF
TRBV5-1 NA CASSLDPGTGGYTF
TRBV29-1 NA CSVSQGRSTEAFF
TRBV7-2 NA CASSLVWRETQYF
TRBV15 NA CAIQGQDYGYTF
TRBV15 NA CATSRDRTYEQYF
TRBV5-5 few CASSLQPNTEAFF
TRBV5-6 NA CASSTYSGQGVYGYTF
TRBV19 NA CASSAPGLAGRLEQFF
TRBV25-1 once CASSGDRVGEQYF
TRBV29-1 NA CSVGSGSAYNEQFF
TRBV14 NA CASSAGGGRTEAFF
TRBV24-1 NA CATMTKRTETQYF
TRBV2 NA CASSVGSNQPQHF
TRBV15 NA CATSRDLQGAPLHF
TRBV12-3/TRBV12-4 NA CASSWGQAGNNEQFF
TRBV29-1 NA CSVGLFNEQFF
TRBV5-4 NA CASSSDPGLSGANVLTF
TRBV19 NA CASTRTGQETQYF
TRBV3-1 NA CASSRTQGEQFF
TRBV11-1 NA CASSLWGPLHNEQFF
TRBV29-1 NA CSVGQGGGELFF
TRBV20-1 NA CSAGLADNEQFF
TRBV7-9 NA CASSWTGLTYEQYF
TRBV12-3/TRBV12-4 NA CASSSGQGASSPLHF
TRBV27 NA CASKTLSTDTQYF
TRBV9 NA CASSAWDRVYGYTF
TRBV9 NA CASSLAGERETQYF
TRBV20-1 NA CSTPGGNTDTQYF
TRBV9 NA CASSFREKPYNSPLHF
TRBV6-5 NA CASSYSAGTGIRKQFF
TRBV6-2/TRBV6-3 NA CASSYFADPGGDEQYF
TRBV12-3/TRBV12-4 NA CASSLEDPNSGYTF